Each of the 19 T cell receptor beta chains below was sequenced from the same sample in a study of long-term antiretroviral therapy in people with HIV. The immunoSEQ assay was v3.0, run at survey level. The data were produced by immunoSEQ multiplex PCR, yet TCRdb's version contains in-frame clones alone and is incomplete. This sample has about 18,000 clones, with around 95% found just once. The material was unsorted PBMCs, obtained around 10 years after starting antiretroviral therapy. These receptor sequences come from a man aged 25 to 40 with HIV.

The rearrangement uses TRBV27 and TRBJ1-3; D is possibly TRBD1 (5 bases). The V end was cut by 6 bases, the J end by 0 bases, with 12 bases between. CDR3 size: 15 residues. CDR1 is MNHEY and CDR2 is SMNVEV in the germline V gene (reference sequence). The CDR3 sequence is CASSQSRASGNTIYF. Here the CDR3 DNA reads TGTGCCAGCAGCCAGTCCAGGGCCTCTGGAAACACCATATATTTT.

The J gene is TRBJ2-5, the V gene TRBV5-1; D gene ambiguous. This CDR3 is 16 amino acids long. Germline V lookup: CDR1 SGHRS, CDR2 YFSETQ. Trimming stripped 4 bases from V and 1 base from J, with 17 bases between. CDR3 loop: CASSQRLDQSQETQYF. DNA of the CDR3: TGCGCCAGCAGCCAAAGACTTGATCAAAGCCAAGAGACCCAGTACTTC.

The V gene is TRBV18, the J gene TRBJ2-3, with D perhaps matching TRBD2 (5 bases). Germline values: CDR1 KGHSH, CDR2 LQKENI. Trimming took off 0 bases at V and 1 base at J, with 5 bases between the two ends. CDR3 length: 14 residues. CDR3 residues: CASSPPGGTDTQYF. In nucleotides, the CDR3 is TGTGCCAGCTCACCACCGGGAGGCACAGATACGCAGTATTTT.

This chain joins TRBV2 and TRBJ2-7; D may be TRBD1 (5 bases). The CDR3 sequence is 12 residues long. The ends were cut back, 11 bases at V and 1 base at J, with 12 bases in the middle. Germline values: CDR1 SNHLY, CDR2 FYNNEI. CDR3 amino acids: CAGLQDSYEQYV. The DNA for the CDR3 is TGTGCCGGATTACAGGATTCCTACGAGCAGTACGTC.

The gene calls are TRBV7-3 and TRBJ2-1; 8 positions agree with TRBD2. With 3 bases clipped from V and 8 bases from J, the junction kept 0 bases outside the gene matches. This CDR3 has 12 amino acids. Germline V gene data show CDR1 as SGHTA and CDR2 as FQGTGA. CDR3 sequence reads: CASSFGGDEQFF. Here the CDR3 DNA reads TGTGCCAGCAGCTTCGGGGGGGATGAGCAGTTCTTC.

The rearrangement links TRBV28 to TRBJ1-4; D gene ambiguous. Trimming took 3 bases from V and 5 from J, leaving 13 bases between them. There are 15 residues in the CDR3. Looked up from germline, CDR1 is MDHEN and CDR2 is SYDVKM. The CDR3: CASSLRDYMNEKLFF. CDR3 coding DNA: TGTGCCAGCAGTTTGAGGGATTATATGAATGAAAAACTGTTTTTT.

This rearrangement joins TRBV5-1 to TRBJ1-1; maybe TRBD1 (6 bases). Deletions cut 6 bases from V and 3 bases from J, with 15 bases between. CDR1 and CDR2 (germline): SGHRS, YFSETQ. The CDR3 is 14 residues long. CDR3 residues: CASTLGHRDTEAFF. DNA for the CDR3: TGCGCCAGCACCCTTGGCCACAGGGACACTGAAGCTTTCTTT.

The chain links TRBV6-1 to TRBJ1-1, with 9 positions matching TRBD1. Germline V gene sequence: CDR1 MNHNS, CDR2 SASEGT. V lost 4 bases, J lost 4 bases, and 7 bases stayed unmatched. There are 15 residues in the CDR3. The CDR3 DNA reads TGTGCCAGCAGTGCCGAACAGGGGGCAGTCACTGAAGCTTTCTTT. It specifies CASSAEQGAVTEAFF.

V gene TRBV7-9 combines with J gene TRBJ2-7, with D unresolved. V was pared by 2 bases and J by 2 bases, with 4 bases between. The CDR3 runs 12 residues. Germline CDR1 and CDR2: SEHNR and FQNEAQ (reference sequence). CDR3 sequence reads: CASSLRAYEQYF. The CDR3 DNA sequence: TGTGCCAGCAGCTTAAGGGCCTACGAGCAGTACTTC.

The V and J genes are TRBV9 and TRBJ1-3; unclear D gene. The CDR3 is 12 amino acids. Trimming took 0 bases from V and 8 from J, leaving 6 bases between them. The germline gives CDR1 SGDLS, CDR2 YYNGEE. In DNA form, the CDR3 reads TGTGCCAGCAGCGTAGTGGAGGACACCATATATTTT. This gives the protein CASSVVEDTIYF.

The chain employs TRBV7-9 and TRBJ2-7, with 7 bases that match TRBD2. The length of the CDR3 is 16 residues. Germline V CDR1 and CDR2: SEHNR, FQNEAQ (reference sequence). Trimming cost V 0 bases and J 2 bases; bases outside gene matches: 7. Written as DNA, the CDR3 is TGTGCCAGCAGCTTAGCGCTCTTGCGGGAGACCTACGAGCAGTACTTC. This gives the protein CASSLALLRETYEQYF.

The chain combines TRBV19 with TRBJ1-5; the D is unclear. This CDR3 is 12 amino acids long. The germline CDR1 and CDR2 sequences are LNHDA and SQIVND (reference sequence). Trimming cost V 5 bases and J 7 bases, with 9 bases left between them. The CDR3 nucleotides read TGTGCCAGTAGTCGGCAGCTACAGCCCCAGCATTTT. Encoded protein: CASSRQLQPQHF.

CDR3 loop: CASSEVGPSNQPQHF. CDR3 bases: TGTGCCAGCAGTGAAGTGGGCCCCTCCAATCAGCCCCAGCATTTT. V and J are TRBV6-1 and TRBJ1-5; D unresolved. CDR3 size: 15 residues. CDR1 and CDR2 (germline): MNHNS, SASEGT. V was cut by 1 base and J by 3 bases, with 10 bases left in between.

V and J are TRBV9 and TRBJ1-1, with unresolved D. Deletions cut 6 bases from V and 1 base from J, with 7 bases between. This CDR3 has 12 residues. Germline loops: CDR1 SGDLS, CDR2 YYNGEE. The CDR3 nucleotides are TGTGCCAGCAAGGGAGGGAACACTGAAGCTTTCTTT. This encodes CASKGGNTEAFF.

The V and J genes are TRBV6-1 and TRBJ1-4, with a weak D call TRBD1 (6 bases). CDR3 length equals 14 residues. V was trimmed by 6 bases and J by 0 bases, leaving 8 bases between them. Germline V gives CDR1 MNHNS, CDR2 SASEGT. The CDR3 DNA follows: TGTGCCAGCAGGAACAGGGCAACTAATGAAAAACTGTTTTTT. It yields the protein CASRNRATNEKLFF.

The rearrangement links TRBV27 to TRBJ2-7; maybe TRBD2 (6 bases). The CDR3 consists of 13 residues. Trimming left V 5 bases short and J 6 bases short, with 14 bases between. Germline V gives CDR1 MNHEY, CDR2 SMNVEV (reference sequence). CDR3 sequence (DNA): TGTGCCAGCAGTGGTAGCGGAGGGGTCGAGCAGTACTTC. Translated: CASSGSGGVEQYF.

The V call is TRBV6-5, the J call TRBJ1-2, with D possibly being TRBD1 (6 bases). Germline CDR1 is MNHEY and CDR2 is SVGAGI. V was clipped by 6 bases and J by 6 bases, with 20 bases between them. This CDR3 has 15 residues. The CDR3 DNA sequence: TGTGCCAGCAGCCCTTGGGGACACCGGGTCGATGGCTACACCTTC. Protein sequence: CASSPWGHRVDGYTF.

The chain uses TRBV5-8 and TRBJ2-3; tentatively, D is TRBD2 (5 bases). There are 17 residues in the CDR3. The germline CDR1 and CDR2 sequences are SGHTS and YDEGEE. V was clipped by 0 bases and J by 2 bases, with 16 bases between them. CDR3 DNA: TGTGCCAGCAGCTTGGGTTTCGGCGGAGGAAACACAGATACGCAGTATTTT. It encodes CASSLGFGGGNTDTQYF.

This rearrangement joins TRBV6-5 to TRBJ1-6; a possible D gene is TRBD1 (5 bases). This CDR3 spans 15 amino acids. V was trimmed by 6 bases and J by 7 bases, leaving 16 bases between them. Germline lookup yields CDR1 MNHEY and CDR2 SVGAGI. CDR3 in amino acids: CASSPTRTSNSPLHF. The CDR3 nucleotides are TGTGCCAGCAGCCCCACTCGGACATCGAATTCACCCCTCCACTTT.